The T cell receptor (beta chain) described here comes from a study of cytomegalovirus exposure and HLA in healthy donors. Researchers ran the PCR with 60 Vbeta and 13 Jbeta primers. Measured with immunoSEQ multiplex PCR; TCRdb has only the in-frame clones, and not every one. The sample yields fewer than 30,000 clones, about three fifths seen once. V lost 5 bases and J lost 7, with 17 bases in between. The V gene's germline CDR1 is MNHEY and CDR2 SVGAGI. The CDR3 sequence is 14 residues long. The sequence derives from a male donor in good health and CMV-seropositive. The rearrangement joins TRBV6-5 to TRBJ1-2; D is possibly TRBD1 (6 bases). Material: PBMCs. CDR3 sequence (DNA): TGTGCCAGCAGTGAAAGGTGGGGGGGCCGTGGCTACACCTTC. Translation: CASSERWGGRGYTF.